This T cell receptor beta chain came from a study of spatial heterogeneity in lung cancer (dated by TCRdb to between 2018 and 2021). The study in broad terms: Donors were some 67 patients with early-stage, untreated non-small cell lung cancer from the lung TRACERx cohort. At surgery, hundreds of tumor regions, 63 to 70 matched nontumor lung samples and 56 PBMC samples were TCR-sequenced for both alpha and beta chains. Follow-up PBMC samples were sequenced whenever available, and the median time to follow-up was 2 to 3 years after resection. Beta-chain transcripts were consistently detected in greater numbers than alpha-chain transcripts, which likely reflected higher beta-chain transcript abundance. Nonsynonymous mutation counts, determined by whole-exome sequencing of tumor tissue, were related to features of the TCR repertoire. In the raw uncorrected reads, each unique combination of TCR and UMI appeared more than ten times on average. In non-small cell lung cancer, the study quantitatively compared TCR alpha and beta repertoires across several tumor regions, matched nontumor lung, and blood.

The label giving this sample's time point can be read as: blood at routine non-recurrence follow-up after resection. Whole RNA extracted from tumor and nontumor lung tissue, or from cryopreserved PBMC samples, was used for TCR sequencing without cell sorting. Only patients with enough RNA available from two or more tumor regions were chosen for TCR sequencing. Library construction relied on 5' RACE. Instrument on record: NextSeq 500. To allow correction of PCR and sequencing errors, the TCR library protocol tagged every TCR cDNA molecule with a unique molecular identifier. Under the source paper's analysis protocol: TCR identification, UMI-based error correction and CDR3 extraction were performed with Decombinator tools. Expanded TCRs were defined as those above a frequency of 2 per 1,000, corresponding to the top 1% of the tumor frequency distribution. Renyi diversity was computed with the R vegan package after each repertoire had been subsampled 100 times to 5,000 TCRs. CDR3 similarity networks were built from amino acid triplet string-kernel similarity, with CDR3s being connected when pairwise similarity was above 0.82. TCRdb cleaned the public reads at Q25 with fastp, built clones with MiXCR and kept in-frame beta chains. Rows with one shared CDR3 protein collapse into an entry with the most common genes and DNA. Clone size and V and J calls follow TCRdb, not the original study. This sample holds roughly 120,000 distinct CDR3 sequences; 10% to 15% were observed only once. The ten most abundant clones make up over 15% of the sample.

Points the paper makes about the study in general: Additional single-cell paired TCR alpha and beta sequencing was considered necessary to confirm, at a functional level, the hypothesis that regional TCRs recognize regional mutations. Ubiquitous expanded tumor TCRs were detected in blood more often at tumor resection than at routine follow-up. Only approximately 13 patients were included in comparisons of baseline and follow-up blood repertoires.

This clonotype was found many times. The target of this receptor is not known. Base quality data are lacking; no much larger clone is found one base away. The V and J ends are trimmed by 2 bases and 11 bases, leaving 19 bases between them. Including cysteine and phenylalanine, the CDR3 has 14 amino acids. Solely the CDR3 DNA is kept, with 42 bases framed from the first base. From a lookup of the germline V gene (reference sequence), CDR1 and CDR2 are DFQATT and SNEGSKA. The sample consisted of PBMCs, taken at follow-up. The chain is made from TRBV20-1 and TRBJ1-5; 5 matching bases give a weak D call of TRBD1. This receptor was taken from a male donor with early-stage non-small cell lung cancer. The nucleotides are TGCAGTGCTAGACTTCAGAGTATGGGGGAGTCCCAGCATTTT. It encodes CSARLQSMGESQHF.